The 27 T cell receptor beta chains reported below all come from one sample, sequenced in a study of T cell responses to AZD1222 COVID-19 vaccine. The table came from immunoSEQ multiplex PCR; TCRdb's copy has only in-frame clones and leaves some out. The sample comprises 60,000 or so clones, 84% of which are singletons, and around 19% rests with the top ten. Sequencing used peripheral blood, obtained on day 0 of AZD1222 vaccination. The receptors originated from an adult in good health.

This chain links TRBV2 with TRBJ2-7; D is ambiguous. Germline-derived CDR1 and CDR2 are SNHLY and FYNNEI. The CDR3 is made up of 12 amino acids. The V gene lost 5 bases and the J gene lost 7 bases, with 12 bases spanning the gap. CDR3 nucleotide sequence: TGTGCCAGCAGTTACCATGTGCGGGAGCAGTACTTC. It codes for CASSYHVREQYF.

This sequence joins TRBV5-4 and TRBJ1-6; D is unresolved. Trimming pared 0 bases from V and 7 bases from J, leaving 14 bases between. The CDR3 totals 16 residues. Germline CDR1 reads SGHNT; CDR2 reads YYREEE (reference sequence). The CDR3 nucleotides read TGTGCCAGCAGCTTGGCCCCCGGCAGGAAGAATTCACCCCTCCACTTT. This translates into CASSLAPGRKNSPLHF.

The chain has TRBV7-9 and TRBJ1-2; TRBD1 matches at 8 bases. Germline lookup yields CDR1 SEHNR and CDR2 FQNEAQ (reference sequence). The CDR3 has 14 residues. J gave up 4 bases and V 8 bases, and 9 bases lay outside the gene matches. CDR3 loop: CASADRGLGYGYTF. The CDR3 coding sequence is TGTGCCAGCGCCGACAGGGGTTTGGGCTATGGCTACACCTTC.

This clone was counted a few times. The chain joins TRBV2 to TRBJ2-1; D gene ambiguous. The length of the CDR3 is 15 residues. Germline lookup yields CDR1 SNHLY and CDR2 FYNNEI. V was trimmed by 5 bases and J by 5 bases, leaving 16 bases between them. The CDR3 region has the DNA TGTGCCAGCAGTCTCAGGCTAATTTCCGACAATGAGCAGTTCTTC. It is translated as CASSLRLISDNEQFF.

The rearrangement links TRBV2 to TRBJ1-2; D is ambiguous. V lost 0 bases, J lost 7 bases, and 12 bases lay in between. The CDR3 has 14 residues. The V gene's germline CDR1 is SNHLY and CDR2 FYNNEI. Here the CDR3 reads CASSEAPQSSGYTF. In DNA form, the CDR3 reads TGTGCCAGCAGTGAAGCCCCGCAATCGAGTGGCTACACCTTC.

The chain recombines TRBV7-2 with TRBJ2-1, with D possibly matching TRBD2 (5 bases). Trimming took 5 bases from V and 6 from J, leaving 14 bases between them. Germline V gene sequence: CDR1 SGHTA, CDR2 FQGNSA. The CDR3 spans 14 residues. The CDR3 DNA reads TGTGCCAGCAGCAGCCTCACGGGGTCCAATGAGCAGTTCTTC. Protein: CASSSLTGSNEQFF.

The chain recombines TRBV11-1 with TRBJ2-1; TRBD2 might be the D (6 bases). CDR1 and CDR2 (germline): SGHAT, FQDESV (reference sequence). The ends were cut back, 5 bases at V and 2 bases at J, with 13 bases in the middle. The CDR3 runs 15 residues. The CDR3 protein is CASSLGRNTYNEQFF. DNA for the CDR3: TGTGCCAGCAGCCTGGGGAGGAACACCTACAATGAGCAGTTCTTC.

The CDR3 spells CASNLPQNTEAFF. CDR3 sequence (DNA): TGTGCCAGCAACCTCCCGCAGAACACTGAAGCTTTCTTT. This chain uses TRBV7-9 with TRBJ1-1; D ambiguous. Germline V CDR1 and CDR2: SEHNR, FQNEAQ (reference sequence). The CDR3 spans 13 residues. V was cut by 7 bases and J by 1 base, with 10 bases left in between. Filled out from reference TRBV7-9 and TRBJ1-1, the complete variable domain reads DTGVSQNPRHKITKRGQNVTFRCDPISEHNRLYWYRQTLGQGPEFLTYFQNEAQLEKSRLLSDRFSAERPKGSFSTLEIQRTEQGDSAMYLCASNLPQNTEAFFGQGTRLTVV.

This rearrangement joins TRBV7-2 to TRBJ1-3; D is uncertain. The CDR3 is 16 residues long. Germline CDR1 is SGHTA and CDR2 is FQGNSA. Trimming took 4 bases from V and 2 from J, leaving 15 bases between them. The CDR3 protein is CASSSGSTTAGNTIYF. The DNA of the CDR3 is TGTGCCAGCAGCTCCGGGTCGACGACGGCTGGAAACACCATATATTTT.

The rearrangement links TRBV7-8 to TRBJ2-7, with D perhaps matching TRBD2 (6 bases). This CDR3 contains 15 residues. CDR1 SGHVS and CDR2 FQNEAQ come from the germline V gene. The germline V and J ends were trimmed by 5 bases and 0 bases, with 14 bases remaining between them. CDR3 protein: CASSPRRAFSYEQYV. In DNA form, the CDR3 reads TGTGCCAGCAGCCCGCGGAGGGCCTTCTCCTACGAGCAGTACGTC.

This clone was detected a few times. The J gene is TRBJ2-1, the V gene TRBV19, with 13 bases fitting TRBD2. Germline CDR1 is LNHDA and CDR2 is SQIVND (reference sequence). This CDR3 is built from 17 residues. V was clipped by 5 bases and J by 7 bases; unmatched bases: 11. The CDR3 DNA sequence: TGTGCCAGTAGTTGGACTAGCGGGAGCATCATAGGGAATGAGCAGTTCTTC. It codes for CASSWTSGSIIGNEQFF.

The V call is TRBV28, the J call TRBJ1-2; tentative D call: TRBD1 (5 bases). This CDR3 comprises 15 residues. Germline loops: CDR1 MDHEN, CDR2 SYDVKM. With 5 bases removed from V and 4 bases from J, the gap between germline ends came to 17 bases. The CDR3 bases are TGTGCCAGCAGTGTGGGGGAGTGGGGAGCCTATGGCTACACCTTC. Its protein product is CASSVGEWGAYGYTF.

V usage is TRBV3-1 (or the pseudogene TRBV3-2) and J usage is TRBJ1-1, with D uncertain. CDR3 length: 14 amino acids. Germline assignment: CDR1 LGHDT and CDR2 YNNKEL (reference sequence). Trimming took 1 base from V and 0 from J, leaving 6 bases between them. The DNA for the CDR3 is TGTGCCAGCAGCCAAGCGCAGATGAACACTGAAGCTTTCTTT. This gives the protein CASSQAQMNTEAFF.

The genes are TRBV6-5 and TRBJ1-2; D possibly corresponds to TRBD1 (6 bases). V was shortened by 7 bases and J by 2 bases, with 11 bases between the two germline ends. Germline V gene lookup returns CDR1 MNHEY and CDR2 SVGAGI. The CDR3 extends over 13 amino acids. The chain's CDR3 is CASTETGNYGYTF. The CDR3 region has the DNA TGTGCCAGCACCGAAACAGGGAACTATGGCTACACCTTC.

This clone was picked up one time. The V call is TRBV24-1, the J call TRBJ2-1; D possibly matches TRBD1 or TRBD2 (6 bases each). The CDR3 extends over 16 amino acids. V was clipped by 4 bases and J by 2 bases, with 14 bases between them. Germline loops: CDR1 KGHDR, CDR2 SFDVKD. CDR3 coding DNA: TGTGCCACCAGTGACCTCGACGGGGGCCCCTACAATGAGCAGTTCTTC. This translates into CATSDLDGGPYNEQFF.

The J gene is TRBJ1-1, the V gene TRBV21-1. TRBV21-1 is a documented pseudogene. This CDR3 has 15 amino acids. The CDR3 coding sequence is TGTGCCAGCAGCAAAGAACGGGGTCTGAACACTGAAGCTTTCTTT. Residues: CASSKERGLNTEAFF.

V is TRBV2 and J is TRBJ2-7, with D tentatively TRBD2 (5 bases). CDR1 and CDR2 (germline): SNHLY, FYNNEI. The CDR3 loop spans 11 amino acids. V lost 6 bases, J lost 9 bases, and 12 bases lay in between. The CDR3 nucleotides are TGTGCCAGCAGATACGGAGGAGGGCAGTACTTC. This encodes CASRYGGGQYF.

This clone was detected only a few times. The CDR3 loop reads CASSLGRTEKEKLFF. The DNA for the CDR3 is TGTGCCAGCAGCTTGGGCCGGACCGAGAAAGAAAAACTGTTTTTT. This sequence joins TRBV5-8 and TRBJ1-4; D gene ambiguous. Germline CDR1 is SGHTS and CDR2 is YDEGEE. This CDR3 has 15 residues. V was clipped by 0 bases and J by 8 bases, with 14 bases between them.

This clone showed up just once. J is TRBJ2-1 and V is TRBV6-2 or TRBV6-3; possible D gene TRBD2, 6 bases. The CDR3 runs to 15 residues. Trimming took 2 bases from V and 3 from J, leaving 11 bases between them. The germline V gene encodes CDR1 MNHEY and CDR2 SVGEGT. As DNA, the CDR3 is TGTGCCAGCAGTTACCGGGGGATACACTACAATGAGCAGTTCTTC. It yields the protein CASSYRGIHYNEQFF.

This chain links TRBV20-1 with TRBJ2-1; D remains unclear. Germline V gene sequence: CDR1 DFQATT, CDR2 SNEGSKA (reference sequence). Trimming shortened V by 1 base and J by 6 bases, and 4 bases separated the two germline ends. The CDR3 has 11 amino acids. In nucleotides, the CDR3 is TGCAGTGCTAGAGGTCCCAATGAGCAGTTCTTC. Its translation: CSARGPNEQFF.

The chain joins TRBV12-3 or TRBV12-4 to TRBJ1-2; D is uncertain. V lost 0 bases to trimming and J lost 8 bases, with 10 bases between them. The CDR3 spans 13 residues. CDR3: CASSLARQRGYTF. CDR3 coding DNA: TGTGCCAGCAGTTTAGCGCGACAAAGGGGCTACACCTTC.

This clone has only a few counts. This chain connects TRBV28 to TRBJ1-2, with D possibly being TRBD1 (5 bases). Looked up from germline, CDR1 is MDHEN and CDR2 is SYDVKM. The CDR3 totals 12 residues. Trimming took 8 bases from V and 6 from J, leaving 13 bases between them. In nucleotides, the CDR3 is TGTGCCAGCCTCGGGACTGTGGATGGCTACACCTTC. It translates to CASLGTVDGYTF.

The genes are TRBV2 and TRBJ2-7; tentative D call: TRBD1 (6 bases). The germline gives CDR1 SNHLY, CDR2 FYNNEI. Trimming pared 8 bases from V and 1 base from J, leaving 15 bases between. The CDR3 consists of 14 residues. The CDR3 nucleotides read TGTGCCAGCTTCCGGGACACGAGTTCCTACGAGCAGTACGTC. Its translation is CASFRDTSSYEQYV.

The DNA of the CDR3 is TGTGCCACTACTTTGAGGGGAAGGGCTGAAGCTTTCTTT. It codes for CATTLRGRAEAFF. The rearrangement joins TRBV15 to TRBJ1-1, with D possibly being TRBD1 (5 bases). The CDR3 consists of 13 residues. CDR1 is LNHNV and CDR2 is YYDKDF in the germline V gene (reference sequence). V dropped 9 bases and J dropped 6 bases, with 17 bases sitting between them.

V and J are TRBV7-2 and TRBJ2-7; TRBD1 might be the D (5 bases). The CDR3 spans 14 residues. CDR1 and CDR2 from the germline V gene are SGHTA and FQGNSA. With 1 base removed from V and 2 bases from J, the gap between germline ends came to 9 bases. The CDR3 loop reads CASSLVRTTYEQYF. DNA of the CDR3: TGTGCCAGCAGCTTAGTTAGGACAACCTACGAGCAGTACTTC. The full variable domain, its missing parts supplied by reference TRBV7-2 and TRBJ2-7, is GAGVSQSPSNKVTEKGKDVELRCDPISGHTALYWYRQSLGQGLEFLIYFQGNSAPDKSGLPSDRFSAERTGGSVSTLTIQRTQQEDSAVYLCASSLVRTTYEQYFGPGTRLTVT.

V is TRBV19 and J is TRBJ1-5; TRBD1 is a possible D gene (5 bases). The CDR3 is 12 amino acids. Trimming shortened V by 2 bases and J by 6 bases, and 5 bases separated the two germline ends. Per the germline V gene, CDR1 is LNHDA and CDR2 is SQIVND (reference sequence). CDR3 sequence: CASSIRGQPQHF. CDR3 in DNA: TGTGCCAGTAGTATAAGGGGTCAGCCCCAGCATTTT.

This sequence joins TRBV19 and TRBJ2-4; the D gene is possibly TRBD1 (6 bases). Per germline, CDR1 LNHDA and CDR2 SQIVND (reference sequence). V was shortened by 4 bases and J by 6 bases, with 13 bases between the two germline ends. The CDR3 loop spans 14 amino acids. CDR3 residues: CASSNRDTANIQYF. The CDR3 DNA sequence: TGTGCCAGTAGTAACCGGGACACGGCAAACATTCAGTACTTC.